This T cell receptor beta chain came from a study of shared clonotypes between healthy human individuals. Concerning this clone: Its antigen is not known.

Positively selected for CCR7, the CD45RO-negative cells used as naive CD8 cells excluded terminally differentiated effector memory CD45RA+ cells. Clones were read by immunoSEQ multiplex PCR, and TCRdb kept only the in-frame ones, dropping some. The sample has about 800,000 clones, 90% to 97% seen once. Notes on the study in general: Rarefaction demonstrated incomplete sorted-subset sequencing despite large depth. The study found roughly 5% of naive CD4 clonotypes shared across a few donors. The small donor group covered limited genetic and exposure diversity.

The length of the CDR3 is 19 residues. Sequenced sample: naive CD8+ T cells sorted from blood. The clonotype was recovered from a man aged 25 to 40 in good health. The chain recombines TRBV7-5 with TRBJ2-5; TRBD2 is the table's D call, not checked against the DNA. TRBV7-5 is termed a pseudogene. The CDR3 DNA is TGTGTCAGAAGCTTGGCGGGACTAGCGGGAGGGGGGTTACAAGAGACCCAGTACTTC. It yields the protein CVRSLAGLAGGGLQETQYF.